The clone carrying this T cell receptor beta chain was detected only a few times. Its antigen remains unidentified. Sequencing targeted expressed TCRB transcripts, as all isolated RNA had been reverse transcribed. Assay: immunoSEQ multiplex PCR; the TCRdb copy retains only in-frame clones and omits some. The sample lists 130,000 to 150,000 clones, about 10% occurring once. The data derive from a study of beta chain features in type 1 diabetes. Study overall: Healthy donors and patients showed comparable age, gender and cell yields. Points from the study as a whole: A potential influence of HLA type upon TCRB rearrangement remained unresolved herein. Any PCR bias toward short templates would affect both groups alike.

The CDR3 is made up of 14 amino acids. Trimming took off 0 bases at V and 2 bases at J, with 8 bases between the two ends. Germline CDR1 reads SGDLS; CDR2 reads YYNGEE. The genes are TRBV9 and TRBJ2-5, with D perhaps matching TRBD2 (5 bases). This clonotype was obtained from a man aged 18 to 30 in good health. The specimen sequenced was naive CD4+ T cells from blood. CDR3 sequence reads: CASSVASSQETQYF. The CDR3 nucleotides are TGTGCCAGCAGCGTAGCTAGCTCTCAAGAGACCCAGTACTTC.